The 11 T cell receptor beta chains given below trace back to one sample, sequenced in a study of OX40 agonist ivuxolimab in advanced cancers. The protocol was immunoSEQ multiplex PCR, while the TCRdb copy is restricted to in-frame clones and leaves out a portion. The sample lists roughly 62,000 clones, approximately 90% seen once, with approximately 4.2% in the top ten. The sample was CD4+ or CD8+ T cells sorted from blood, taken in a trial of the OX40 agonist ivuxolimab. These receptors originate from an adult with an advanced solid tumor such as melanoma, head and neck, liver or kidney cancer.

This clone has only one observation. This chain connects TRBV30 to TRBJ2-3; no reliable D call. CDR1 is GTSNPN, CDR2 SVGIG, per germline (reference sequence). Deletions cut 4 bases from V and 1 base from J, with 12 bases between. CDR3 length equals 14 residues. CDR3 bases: TGTGCCTGGAACCCCCCCGAGCGCACAGATACGCAGTATTTT. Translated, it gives CAWNPPERTDTQYF.

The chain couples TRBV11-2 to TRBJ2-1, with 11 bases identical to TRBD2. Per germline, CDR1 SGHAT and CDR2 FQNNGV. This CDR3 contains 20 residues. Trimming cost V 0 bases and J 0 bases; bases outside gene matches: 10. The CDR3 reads CASSLDIWGSGRGSYNEQFF. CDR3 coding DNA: TGTGCCAGCAGCTTAGATATTTGGGGTAGCGGGAGGGGCTCCTACAATGAGCAGTTCTTC.

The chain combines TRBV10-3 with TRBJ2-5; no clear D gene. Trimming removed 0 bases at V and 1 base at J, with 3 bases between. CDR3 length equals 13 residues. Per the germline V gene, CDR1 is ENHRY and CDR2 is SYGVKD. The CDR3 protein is CAISESAQETQYF. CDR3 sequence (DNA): TGTGCCATCAGTGAGTCTGCCCAAGAGACCCAGTACTTC.

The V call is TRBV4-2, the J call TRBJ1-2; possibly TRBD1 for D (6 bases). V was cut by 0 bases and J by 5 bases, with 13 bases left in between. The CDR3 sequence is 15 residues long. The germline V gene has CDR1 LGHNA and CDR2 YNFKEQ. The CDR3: CASSQDRPGAYGYTF. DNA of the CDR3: TGTGCCAGCAGCCAAGATCGACCAGGGGCGTATGGCTACACCTTC.

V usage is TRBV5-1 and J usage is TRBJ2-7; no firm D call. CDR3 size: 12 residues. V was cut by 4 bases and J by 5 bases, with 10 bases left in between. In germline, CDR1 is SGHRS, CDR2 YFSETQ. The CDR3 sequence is CASSQLGDEQYF. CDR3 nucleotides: TGCGCCAGCAGCCAACTCGGCGACGAGCAGTACTTC.

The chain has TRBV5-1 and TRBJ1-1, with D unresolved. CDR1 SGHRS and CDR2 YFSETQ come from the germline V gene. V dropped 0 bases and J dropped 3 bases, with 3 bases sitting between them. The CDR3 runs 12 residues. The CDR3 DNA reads TGCGCCAGCAGCTTGGGTTACACTGAAGCTTTCTTT. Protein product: CASSLGYTEAFF.

The CDR3 DNA follows: TGTGCCAGCAGCCCTGGGGGGCTTGAGCAGTTCTTC. Its translation is CASSPGGLEQFF. The V call is TRBV5-6, the J call TRBJ2-1; either TRBD1 or TRBD2 may supply D (6 bases each). Looked up from germline, CDR1 is SGHDT and CDR2 is YYEEEE. This CDR3 is built from 12 residues. V gave up 4 bases and J gave up 9 bases, with 11 bases separating them.

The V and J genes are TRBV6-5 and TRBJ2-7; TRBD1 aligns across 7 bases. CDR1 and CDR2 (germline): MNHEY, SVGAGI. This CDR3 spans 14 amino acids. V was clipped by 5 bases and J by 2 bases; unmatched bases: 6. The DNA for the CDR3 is TGTGCCAGCAGTCACCGGGACAGAACCTACGAGCAGTACTTC. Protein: CASSHRDRTYEQYF.

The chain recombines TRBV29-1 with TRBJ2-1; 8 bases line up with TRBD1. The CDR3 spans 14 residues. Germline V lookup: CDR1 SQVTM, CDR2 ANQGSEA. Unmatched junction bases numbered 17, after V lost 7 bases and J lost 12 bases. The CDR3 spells CSARGQGNLEVQFF. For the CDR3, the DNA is TGCAGCGCCCGCGGACAGGGCAACCTGGAGGTGCAGTTCTTC.

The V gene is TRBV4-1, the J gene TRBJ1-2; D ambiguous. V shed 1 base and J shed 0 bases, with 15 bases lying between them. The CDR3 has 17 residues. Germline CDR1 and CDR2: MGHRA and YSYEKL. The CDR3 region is CASSQVAWVGTNYGYTF. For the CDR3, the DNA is TGCGCCAGCAGCCAAGTGGCTTGGGTTGGGACTAACTATGGCTACACCTTC.

The CDR3 DNA follows: TGCAGCGTTTTTGGCGGTGACACCGGGGAGCTGTTTTTT. The encoded protein is CSVFGGDTGELFF. V and J are TRBV29-1 and TRBJ2-2, with D unclear. The CDR3 runs to 13 residues. The V end lost 5 bases, the J end lost 3 bases, and 10 bases lay between the germline ends. Germline lookup yields CDR1 SQVTM and CDR2 ANQGSEA.